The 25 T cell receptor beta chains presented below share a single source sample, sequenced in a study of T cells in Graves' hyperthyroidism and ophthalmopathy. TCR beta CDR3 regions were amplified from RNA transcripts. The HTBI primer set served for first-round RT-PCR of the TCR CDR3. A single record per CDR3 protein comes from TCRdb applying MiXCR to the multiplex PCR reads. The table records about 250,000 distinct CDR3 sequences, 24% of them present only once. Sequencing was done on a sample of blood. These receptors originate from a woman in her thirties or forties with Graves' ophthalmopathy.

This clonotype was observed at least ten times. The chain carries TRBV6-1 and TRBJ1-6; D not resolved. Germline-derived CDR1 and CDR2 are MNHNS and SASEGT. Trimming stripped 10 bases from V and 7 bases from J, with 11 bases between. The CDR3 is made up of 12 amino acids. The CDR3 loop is CATAGWNSPLHF. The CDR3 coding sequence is TGTGCCACGGCGGGCTGGAATTCACCCCTCCACTTT.

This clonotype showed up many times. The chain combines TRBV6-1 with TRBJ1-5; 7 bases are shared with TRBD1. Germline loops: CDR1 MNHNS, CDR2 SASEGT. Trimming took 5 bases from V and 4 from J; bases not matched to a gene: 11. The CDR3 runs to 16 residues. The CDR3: CASSLPRQGQNQPQHF. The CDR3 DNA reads TGTGCCAGCAGTCTTCCCCGACAGGGTCAGAATCAGCCCCAGCATTTT.

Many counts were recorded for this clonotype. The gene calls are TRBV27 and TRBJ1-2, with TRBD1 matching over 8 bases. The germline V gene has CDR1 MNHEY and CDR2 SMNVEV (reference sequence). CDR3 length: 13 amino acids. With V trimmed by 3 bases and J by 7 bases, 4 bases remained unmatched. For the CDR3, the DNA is TGTGCCAGCAGTTTGGCAGGGGGCGTTGGCTACACCTTC. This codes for CASSLAGGVGYTF.

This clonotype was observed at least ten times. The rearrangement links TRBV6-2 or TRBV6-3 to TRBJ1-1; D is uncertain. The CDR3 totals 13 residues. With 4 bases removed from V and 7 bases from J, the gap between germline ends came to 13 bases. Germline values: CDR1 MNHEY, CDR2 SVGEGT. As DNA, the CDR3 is TGTGCCAGCAGTTTGGGTCCTGTGGGTGAAGCTTTCTTT. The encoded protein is CASSLGPVGEAFF.

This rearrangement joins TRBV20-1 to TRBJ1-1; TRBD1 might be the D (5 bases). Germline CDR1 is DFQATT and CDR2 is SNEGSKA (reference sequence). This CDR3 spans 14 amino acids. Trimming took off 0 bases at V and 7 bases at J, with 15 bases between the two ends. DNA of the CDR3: TGCAGTGCTAGAGAGGGGGGTACAGTCGGTGAAGCTTTCTTT. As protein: CSAREGGTVGEAFF.

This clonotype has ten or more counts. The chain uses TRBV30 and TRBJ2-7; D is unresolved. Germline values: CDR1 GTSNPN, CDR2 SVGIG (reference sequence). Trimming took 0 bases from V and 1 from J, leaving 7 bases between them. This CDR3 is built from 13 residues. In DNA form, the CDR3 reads TGTGCCTGGAGTGTGGCCATATCCTACGAGCAGTACTTC. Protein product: CAWSVAISYEQYF.

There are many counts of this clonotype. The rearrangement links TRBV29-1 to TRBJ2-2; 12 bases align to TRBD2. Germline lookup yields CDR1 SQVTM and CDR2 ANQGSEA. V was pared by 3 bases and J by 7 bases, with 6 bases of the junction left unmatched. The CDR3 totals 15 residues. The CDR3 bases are TGCAGCGTTGACCCTAGCGGGAGGGGAGGCGGGGAGCTGTTTTTT. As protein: CSVDPSGRGGGELFF.

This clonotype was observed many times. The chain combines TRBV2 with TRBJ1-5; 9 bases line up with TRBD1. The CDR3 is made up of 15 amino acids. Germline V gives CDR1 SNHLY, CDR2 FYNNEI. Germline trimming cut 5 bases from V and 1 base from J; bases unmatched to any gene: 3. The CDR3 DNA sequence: TGTGCCAGCAGTTGGGACAGGGTAAGCAATCAGCCCCAGCATTTT. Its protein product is CASSWDRVSNQPQHF. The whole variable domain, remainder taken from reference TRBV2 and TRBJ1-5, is EPEVTQTPSHQVTQMGQEVILRCVPISNHLYFYWYRQILGQKVEFLVSFYNNEISEKSEIFDDQFSVERPDGSNFTLKIRSTKLEDSAMYFCASSWDRVSNQPQHFGDGTRLSIL.

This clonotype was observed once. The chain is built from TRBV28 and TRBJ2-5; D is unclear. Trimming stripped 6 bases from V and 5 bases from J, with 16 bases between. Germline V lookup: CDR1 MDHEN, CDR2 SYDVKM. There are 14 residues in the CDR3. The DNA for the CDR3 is TGTGCCAGCAGCCCTCCGGATGAGCTCGAGACCCAGTACTTC. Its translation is CASSPPDELETQYF.

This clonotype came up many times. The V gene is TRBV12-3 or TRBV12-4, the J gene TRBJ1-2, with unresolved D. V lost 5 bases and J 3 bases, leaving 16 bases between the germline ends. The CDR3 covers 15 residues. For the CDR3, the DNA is TGTGCCAGCAGTACTCGTGAAGGGCGAGACTATGGCTACACCTTC. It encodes CASSTREGRDYGYTF.

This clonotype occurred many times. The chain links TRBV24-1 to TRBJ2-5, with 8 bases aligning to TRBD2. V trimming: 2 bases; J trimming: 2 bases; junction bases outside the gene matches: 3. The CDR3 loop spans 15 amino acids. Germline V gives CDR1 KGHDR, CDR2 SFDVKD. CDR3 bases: TGTGCCACCAGTGATTCCGGGACTAGGCAAGAGACCCAGTACTTC. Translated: CATSDSGTRQETQYF.

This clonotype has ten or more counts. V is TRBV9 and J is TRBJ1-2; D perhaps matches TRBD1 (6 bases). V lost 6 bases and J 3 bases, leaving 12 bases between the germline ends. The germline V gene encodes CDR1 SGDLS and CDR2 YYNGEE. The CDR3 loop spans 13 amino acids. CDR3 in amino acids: CASKPQGDYGYTF. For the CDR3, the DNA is TGTGCCAGCAAACCACAGGGTGACTATGGCTACACCTTC.

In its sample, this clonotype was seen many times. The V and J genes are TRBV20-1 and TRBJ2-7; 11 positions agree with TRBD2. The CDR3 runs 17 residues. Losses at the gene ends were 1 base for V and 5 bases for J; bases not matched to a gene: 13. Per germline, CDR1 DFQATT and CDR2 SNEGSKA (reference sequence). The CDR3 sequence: CSARGASGRFRPHEQYF. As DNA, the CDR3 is TGCAGTGCTAGAGGGGCTAGCGGGAGGTTCAGGCCTCACGAGCAGTACTTC.

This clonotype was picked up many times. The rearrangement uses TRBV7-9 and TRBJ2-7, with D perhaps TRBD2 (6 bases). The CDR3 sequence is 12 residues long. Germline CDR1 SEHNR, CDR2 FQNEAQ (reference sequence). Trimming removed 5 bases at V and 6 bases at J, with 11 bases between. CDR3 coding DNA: TGTGCCAGCAGCGATGGGGGGTTCGAGCAGTACTTC. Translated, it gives CASSDGGFEQYF.

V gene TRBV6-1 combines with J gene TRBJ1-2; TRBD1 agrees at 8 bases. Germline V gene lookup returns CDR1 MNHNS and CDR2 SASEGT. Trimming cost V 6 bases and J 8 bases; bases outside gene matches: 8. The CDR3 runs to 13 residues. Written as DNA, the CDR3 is TGTGCCAGCAGCCGGACAGGGATGGGCGGCTACACCTTC. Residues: CASSRTGMGGYTF.

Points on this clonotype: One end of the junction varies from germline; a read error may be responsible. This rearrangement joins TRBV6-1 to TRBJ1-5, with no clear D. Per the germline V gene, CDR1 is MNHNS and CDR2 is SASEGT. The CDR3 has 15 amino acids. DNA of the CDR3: TGTGCCAGCAGTCTTCCCCGAAGTAGCAATCAGCCCCAGCTTTTT. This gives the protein CASSLPRSSNQPQLF.

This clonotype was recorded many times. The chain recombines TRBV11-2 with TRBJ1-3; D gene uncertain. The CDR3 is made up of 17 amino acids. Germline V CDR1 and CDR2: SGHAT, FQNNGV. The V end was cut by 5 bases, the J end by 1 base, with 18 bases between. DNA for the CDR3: TGTGCCAGCAGCCCCCGTCGAGCAGGCAGATCTGGAAACACCATATATTTT. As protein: CASSPRRAGRSGNTIYF.

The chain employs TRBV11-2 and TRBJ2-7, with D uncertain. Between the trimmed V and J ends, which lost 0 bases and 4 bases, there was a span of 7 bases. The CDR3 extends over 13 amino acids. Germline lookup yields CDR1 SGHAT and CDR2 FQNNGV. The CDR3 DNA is TGTGCCAGCAGCTTAGACCCACTTTACGAGCAGTACTTC. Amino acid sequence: CASSLDPLYEQYF.

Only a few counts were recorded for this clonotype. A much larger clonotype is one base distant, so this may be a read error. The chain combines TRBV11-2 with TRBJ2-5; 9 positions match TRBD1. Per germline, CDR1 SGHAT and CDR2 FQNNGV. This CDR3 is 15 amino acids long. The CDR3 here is CVSSPRTGARETQYF. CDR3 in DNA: TGTGTCAGCAGCCCTAGGACAGGGGCTAGAGAGACCCAGTACTTC.

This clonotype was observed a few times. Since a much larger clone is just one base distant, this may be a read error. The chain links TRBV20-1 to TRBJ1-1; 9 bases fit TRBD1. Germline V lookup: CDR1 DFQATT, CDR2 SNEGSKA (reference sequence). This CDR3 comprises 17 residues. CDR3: CRARPYTATGGSTEAFF. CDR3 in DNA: TGCCGTGCTAGGCCCTATACCGCGACAGGGGGTTCCACTGAAGCTTTCTTT.

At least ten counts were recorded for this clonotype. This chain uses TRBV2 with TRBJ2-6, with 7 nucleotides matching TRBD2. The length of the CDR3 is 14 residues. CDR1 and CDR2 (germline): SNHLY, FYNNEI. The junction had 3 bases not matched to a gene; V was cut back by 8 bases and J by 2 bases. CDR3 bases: TGTGCCAGCGGGAGGGGCACTGGGGCCAACGTCCTGACTTTC. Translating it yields CASGRGTGANVLTF.

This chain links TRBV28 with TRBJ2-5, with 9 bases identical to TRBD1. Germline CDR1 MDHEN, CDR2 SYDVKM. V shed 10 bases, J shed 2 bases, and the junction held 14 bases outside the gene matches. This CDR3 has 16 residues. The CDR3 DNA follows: TGTGCCACCAGCAGGAACTCCGGGACAGGGCAAGAGACCCAGTACTTC. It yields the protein CATSRNSGTGQETQYF.

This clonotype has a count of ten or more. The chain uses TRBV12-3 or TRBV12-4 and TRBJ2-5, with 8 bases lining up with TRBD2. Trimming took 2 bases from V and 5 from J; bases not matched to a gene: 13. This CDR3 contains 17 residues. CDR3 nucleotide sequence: TGTGCCAGCAGTTTAACTGGGACTAGTTCAATAATTGAGACCCAGTACTTC. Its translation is CASSLTGTSSIIETQYF.

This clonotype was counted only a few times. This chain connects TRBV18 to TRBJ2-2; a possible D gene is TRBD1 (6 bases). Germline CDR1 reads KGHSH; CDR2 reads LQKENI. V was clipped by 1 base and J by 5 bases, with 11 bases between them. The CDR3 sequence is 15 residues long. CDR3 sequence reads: CASSPLGTNTGELFF. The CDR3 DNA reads TGTGCCAGCTCACCACTAGGGACAAATACCGGGGAGCTGTTTTTT.

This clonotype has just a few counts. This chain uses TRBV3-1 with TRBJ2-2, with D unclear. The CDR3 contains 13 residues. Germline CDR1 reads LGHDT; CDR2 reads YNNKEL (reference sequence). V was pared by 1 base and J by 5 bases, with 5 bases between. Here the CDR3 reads CASSQVRTGELFF. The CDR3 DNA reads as TGTGCCAGCAGCCAAGTCAGAACCGGGGAGCTGTTTTTT.